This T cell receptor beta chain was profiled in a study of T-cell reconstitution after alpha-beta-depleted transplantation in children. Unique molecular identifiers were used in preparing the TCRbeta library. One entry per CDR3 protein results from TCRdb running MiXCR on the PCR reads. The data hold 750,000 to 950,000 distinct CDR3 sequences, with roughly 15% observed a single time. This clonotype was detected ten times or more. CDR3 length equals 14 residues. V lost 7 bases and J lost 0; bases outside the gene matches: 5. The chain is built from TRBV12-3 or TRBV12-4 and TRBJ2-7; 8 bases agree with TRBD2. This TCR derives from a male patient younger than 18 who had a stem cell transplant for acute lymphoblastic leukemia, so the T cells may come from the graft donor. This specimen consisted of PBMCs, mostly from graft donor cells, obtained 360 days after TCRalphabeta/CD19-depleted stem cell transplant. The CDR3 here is CASNPSGSSYEQYF. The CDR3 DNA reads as TGTGCCAGCAATCCAAGCGGGAGCTCCTACGAGCAGTACTTC.